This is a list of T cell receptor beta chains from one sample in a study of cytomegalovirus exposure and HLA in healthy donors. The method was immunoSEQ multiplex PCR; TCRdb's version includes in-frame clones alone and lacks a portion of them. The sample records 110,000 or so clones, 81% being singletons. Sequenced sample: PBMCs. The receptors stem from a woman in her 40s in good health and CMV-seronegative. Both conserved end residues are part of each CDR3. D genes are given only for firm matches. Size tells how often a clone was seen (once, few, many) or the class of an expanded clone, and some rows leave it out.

CASSEWALGSSGANVLTF | TGTGCCAGCAGTGAATGGGCCCTGGGGAGCTCTGGGGCCAACGTCCTGACTTTC | TRBV25-1 | NA | TRBJ2-6 | 18 | NA
CASRGQGTGELFF | TGTGCCAGCAGGGGACAGGGAACCGGGGAGCTGTTTTTT | TRBV7-3 | NA | TRBJ2-2 | 13 | TRBD1
CASSSRQGAHEQYF | TGTGCCAGCAGCTCGAGACAGGGGGCTCACGAGCAGTACTTC | TRBV7-2 | NA | TRBJ2-7 | 14 | TRBD1
CASSYSKGGGYGYTF | TGTGCCAGCAGTTACTCGAAAGGGGGCGGCTATGGCTACACCTTC | TRBV6-5 | NA | TRBJ1-2 | 15 | TRBD1
CASRRDRRETQYF | TGTGCCAGCAGGAGAGACAGACGGGAGACCCAGTACTTC | TRBV2 | NA | TRBJ2-5 | 13 | NA
CASSERDRLTNYGYTF | TGTGCCAGCAGTGAAAGGGACAGGCTGACTAACTATGGCTACACCTTC | TRBV6-1 | NA | TRBJ1-2 | 16 | TRBD1
CASSQGLAGSYEQYF | TGTGCCAGCAGCCAGGGGCTAGCGGGGTCCTACGAGCAGTACTTC | TRBV7-3 | NA | TRBJ2-7 | 15 | TRBD2
CATSRDLGRAEAFF | TGTGCCACCAGCAGAGATTTGGGGAGGGCTGAAGCTTTCTTT | TRBV15 | few | TRBJ1-1 | 14 | NA
CASRITADTEAFF | TGTGCCAGCAGGATCACAGCAGACACTGAAGCTTTCTTT | TRBV7-3 | NA | TRBJ1-1 | 13 | NA
CASSLNLGGEYEQYF | TGTGCCAGCAGCTTAAACCTCGGCGGCGAATACGAGCAGTACTTC | TRBV7-9 | NA | TRBJ2-7 | 15 | NA
CASSLRQGNTGDQPQHF | TGTGCCAGCAGCTTAAGACAGGGGAATACAGGCGATCAGCCCCAGCATTTT | TRBV7-2 | NA | TRBJ1-5 | 17 | TRBD1
CASSQAGGYNEQFF | TGTGCCAGCAGTCAAGCGGGGGGCTACAATGAGCAGTTCTTC | TRBV27 | NA | TRBJ2-1 | 14 | TRBD2
CASRGGQGSYGYTF | TGTGCCAGCAGGGGTGGACAGGGGTCCTATGGCTACACCTTC | TRBV2 | NA | TRBJ1-2 | 14 | TRBD1
CASSDGLADTGELFF | TGTGCCAGCAGTGACGGGCTAGCGGACACCGGGGAGCTGTTTTTT | TRBV25-1 | few | TRBJ2-2 | 15 | TRBD2
CASSERGSRYEQYF | TGTGCCAGCAGTGAAAGGGGATCCCGGTACGAGCAGTACTTC | TRBV6-1 | NA | TRBJ2-7 | 14 | NA
CASSDTPMRAATDTQYF | TGTGCCAGCAGTGATACCCCCATGAGGGCGGCCACAGATACGCAGTATTTT | TRBV25-1 | NA | TRBJ2-3 | 17 | NA